Below are 30 T cell receptor beta chains sequenced from a single sample in a study of T cell repertoires in cytomegalovirus infection. MiXCR was run by TCRdb on the reads, yielding one entry per CDR3 protein. The data contain roughly 250,000 distinct CDR3 sequences, 9% to 15% of them seen just once; the ten biggest clones take up 1.5% to 2%. The specimen was PBMCs. All receptors come from a human donor in good health (CMV status not recorded). Some clones in this sample may be carry-over from other donors' samples.

This clonotype occurred a few times. The chain links TRBV19 to TRBJ1-4, with unresolved D. The CDR3 contains 15 residues. V was pared by 1 base and J by 3 bases, with 9 bases between. Germline V gene data show CDR1 as LNHDA and CDR2 as SQIVND (reference sequence). This CDR3 is CASSIAAGANEKLFF. The CDR3 DNA is TGTGCCAGTAGTATAGCGGCCGGGGCTAATGAAAAACTGTTTTTT.

V is TRBV5-6 and J is TRBJ1-2; 9 nucleotides line up with TRBD1. Germline lookup yields CDR1 SGHDT and CDR2 YYEEEE. The CDR3 extends over 14 amino acids. V shed 4 bases, J shed 6 bases, and the junction held 7 bases outside the gene matches. The CDR3 nucleotides read TGTGCCAGCAGCCCAACCGGGGACAGGGATGGCTACACCTTC. Encoded protein: CASSPTGDRDGYTF.

This clonotype came up many times. The rearrangement links TRBV7-2 to TRBJ2-1; TRBD1 agrees at 7 bases. The CDR3 is made up of 14 amino acids. The germline CDR1 and CDR2 sequences are SGHTA and FQGNSA. The ends lost 3 bases at V and 3 bases at J; junction bases unmatched: 2. CDR3 bases: TGTGCCAGCAGCTTGACAGGGTTCTACAATGAGCAGTTCTTC. This translates into CASSLTGFYNEQFF.

This clonotype was recorded at least ten times. The rearrangement uses TRBV29-1 and TRBJ1-2; D call uncertain. The germline V and J ends were trimmed by 4 bases and 5 bases, with 17 bases remaining between them. CDR3 length: 14 amino acids. CDR1 SQVTM and CDR2 ANQGSEA come from the germline V gene. CDR3 nucleotide sequence: TGCAGCGTTGTCCGTGGAGGGAAGGAATATGGCTACACCTTC. Translated: CSVVRGGKEYGYTF.

This clonotype was seen at least ten times. J is TRBJ1-2 and V is TRBV7-2, with D unresolved. This CDR3 spans 15 amino acids. Looked up from germline, CDR1 is SGHTA and CDR2 is FQGNSA. Trimming pared 3 bases from V and 4 bases from J, leaving 15 bases between. CDR3 in DNA: TGTGCCAGCAGCTTGGAGGTTGGGGTCCCCTATGGCTACACCTTC. It codes for CASSLEVGVPYGYTF. Complete variable domain (other parts from reference TRBV7-2 and TRBJ1-2): GAGVSQSPSNKVTEKGKDVELRCDPISGHTALYWYRQSLGQGLEFLIYFQGNSAPDKSGLPSDRFSAERTGGSVSTLTIQRTQQEDSAVYLCASSLEVGVPYGYTFGSGTRLTVV.

The table lists this clonotype with many counts. CDR3 in amino acids: CASSIDRDRPGEQYF. CDR3 DNA sequence: TGTGCCAGTAGTATAGACCGGGACCGCCCAGGCGAGCAGTACTTC. The chain couples TRBV19 to TRBJ2-7; the D gene could be TRBD1 or TRBD2 (5 bases each). Germline values: CDR1 LNHDA, CDR2 SQIVND (reference sequence). Trimming left V 0 bases short and J 6 bases short, with 15 bases between. The CDR3 runs 15 residues.

This clonotype was counted many times. The chain joins TRBV4-1 to TRBJ2-1; 10 bases line up with TRBD1. CDR1 and CDR2 (germline): MGHRA, YSYEKL. J was trimmed by 8 bases and V by 0 bases; bases with no gene match: 4. CDR3 length: 15 residues. The CDR3, as DNA: TGCGCCAGCAGCCAAGAAGGGACAGGGGAACATGAGCAGTTCTTC. It is translated as CASSQEGTGEHEQFF.

The CDR3 here is CATRESGNTIYF. CDR3 DNA: TGTGCCACCCGAGAATCTGGAAACACCATATATTTT. This rearrangement joins TRBV10-3 to TRBJ1-3; D gene unclear. V shed 10 bases and J shed 1 base, with 8 bases lying between them. The germline CDR1 and CDR2 sequences are ENHRY and SYGVKD. The CDR3 length is 12 residues.

The chain has TRBV12-3 or TRBV12-4 and TRBJ1-2; 8 bases agree with TRBD1. CDR3 size: 16 residues. The V segment lost 4 bases and the J segment 1 base; nucleotides outside the gene matches: 8. CDR3 DNA sequence: TGTGCCAGCAGTTCGCCTACAGGGGGGATTAACTATGGCTACACCTTC. Amino acid sequence: CASSSPTGGINYGYTF.

This clonotype was seen at least ten times. The genes are TRBV7-2 and TRBJ1-1; D possibly corresponds to TRBD1 (5 bases). Trimming took 2 bases from V and 4 from J, leaving 23 bases between them. The CDR3 spans 18 residues. Germline-derived CDR1 and CDR2 are SGHTA and FQGNSA. The CDR3, as DNA: TGTGCCAGCAGCTTACGTATTGGGGTAACGGGGGACGGCACTGAAGCTTTCTTT. This codes for CASSLRIGVTGDGTEAFF.

This chain links TRBV20-1 with TRBJ2-5; D not resolved. V lost 3 bases to trimming and J lost 2 bases, with 19 bases between them. The CDR3 consists of 16 residues. Germline V gene sequence: CDR1 DFQATT, CDR2 SNEGSKA (reference sequence). CDR3 sequence: CSASAAERIPQETQYF. The DNA for the CDR3 is TGCAGTGCTAGCGCTGCTGAGCGAATACCTCAAGAGACCCAGTACTTC.

This clonotype was seen at least ten times. The rearrangement joins TRBV2 to TRBJ2-6; D ambiguous. This CDR3 has 15 amino acids. V lost 5 bases, J lost 0 bases, and 8 bases lay in between. Looked up from germline, CDR1 is SNHLY and CDR2 is FYNNEI. The CDR3 DNA sequence: TGTGCCAGCAGTCGGATCTTCTCTGGGGCCAACGTCCTGACTTTC. It specifies CASSRIFSGANVLTF.

This clonotype was observed at least ten times. J is TRBJ1-2 and V is TRBV11-2; D uncertain. The CDR3 length is 13 residues. Germline V gene lookup returns CDR1 SGHAT and CDR2 FQNNGV. The V end lost 5 bases, the J end lost 2 bases, and 9 bases lay between the germline ends. The CDR3, as DNA: TGTGCCAGCAGCCCCTCCCCCAACTATGGCTACACCTTC. Its protein product is CASSPSPNYGYTF.

This clonotype came up many times. V gene TRBV7-2 combines with J gene TRBJ2-4; perhaps D is TRBD1 or TRBD2 (5 bases each). Germline V lookup: CDR1 SGHTA, CDR2 FQGNSA. Trimming left V 5 bases short and J 12 bases short, with 11 bases between. The CDR3 covers 11 residues. The CDR3 here is CASSALGTQYF. CDR3 sequence (DNA): TGTGCCAGCAGCGCGCTCGGGACTCAGTACTTC.

This clonotype occurred a few times. The CDR3 DNA sequence: TGTGCCAGCAGCCCCACCCCCGACTACAATGAGCAGTTCTTC. Translated, it gives CASSPTPDYNEQFF. This chain uses TRBV7-9 with TRBJ2-1, with unresolved D. V was clipped by 5 bases and J by 3 bases, with 11 bases between them. CDR3 length: 14 residues. Germline values: CDR1 SEHNR, CDR2 FQNEAQ (reference sequence).

This clonotype has a handful of counts. CDR3 residues: CASSGLAGGTQETQYF. The CDR3 nucleotides are TGTGCCAGTAGTGGACTAGCGGGAGGCACCCAAGAGACCCAGTACTTC. The chain employs TRBV19 and TRBJ2-5; 14 nucleotides match TRBD2. Germline assignment: CDR1 LNHDA and CDR2 SQIVND (reference sequence). V gave up 5 bases and J gave up 1 base; unmatched junction bases: 3. The CDR3 has 16 amino acids. Drawing the rest from reference TRBV19 and TRBJ2-5, the complete variable domain is DGGITQSPKYLFRKEGQNVTLSCEQNLNHDAMYWYRQDPGQGLRLIYYSQIVNDFQKGDIAEGYSVSREKKESFPLTVTSAQKNPTAFYLCASSGLAGGTQETQYFGPGTRLLVL.

V is TRBV20-1 and J is TRBJ2-7; 10 bases are a match to TRBD2. The germline CDR1 and CDR2 sequences are DFQATT and SNEGSKA (reference sequence). The length of the CDR3 is 12 residues. V lost 2 bases to trimming and J lost 6 bases; unmatched junction nucleotides: 1. The CDR3 reads CSARSGRGEQYF. CDR3 nucleotides: TGCAGTGCTAGAAGCGGGAGGGGCGAGCAGTACTTC.

This clonotype appeared a few times. This chain joins TRBV6-6 and TRBJ1-5; 10 bases are a match to TRBD1. V dropped 2 bases and J dropped 7; count of bases not matched to a gene: 11. The length of the CDR3 is 17 residues. CDR1 is MNHNY and CDR2 is SVGAGI in the germline V gene (reference sequence). The CDR3 is CASSYPKTGGDRQPQHF. CDR3 DNA: TGTGCCAGCAGTTACCCAAAGACAGGGGGCGACAGACAGCCCCAGCATTTT.

Many counts were recorded for this clonotype. This sequence joins TRBV6-2 or TRBV6-3 and TRBJ2-7, with D possibly being TRBD1 (6 bases). The germline V and J ends were trimmed by 4 bases and 10 bases, with 14 bases remaining between them. CDR3 length equals 12 residues. Germline loops: CDR1 MNHEY, CDR2 SVGEGT. The CDR3 reads CASSSTGFSQYF. CDR3 DNA: TGTGCCAGCAGTTCAACAGGGTTCTCCCAGTACTTC.

This clonotype was found many times. This CDR3 is CASSLALGSTEAFF. CDR3 DNA: TGTGCCAGCAGCTTAGCGCTGGGGAGCACTGAAGCTTTCTTT. The chain joins TRBV7-6 to TRBJ1-1; no reliable D call. From germline, CDR1 is SGHVS and CDR2 FNYEAQ. V was clipped by 0 bases and J by 4 bases, with 9 bases between them. The CDR3 has 14 residues. Variable domain in full (rest from reference TRBV7-6 and TRBJ1-1): GAGVSQSPRYKVTKRGQDVALRCDPISGHVSLYWYRQALGQGPEFLTYFNYEAQQDKSGLPNDRFSAERPEGSISTLTIQRTEQRDSAMYRCASSLALGSTEAFFGQGTRLTVV.

This clonotype occurred many times. The chain links TRBV6-1 to TRBJ1-6; D uncertain. The CDR3 has 15 amino acids. V was shortened by 8 bases and J by 3 bases, with 14 bases between the two germline ends. CDR1 and CDR2 (germline): MNHNS, SASEGT. CDR3 amino acids: CASSGSAVYNSPLHF. In DNA, the CDR3 is TGTGCCAGCTCCGGTTCCGCTGTCTATAATTCACCCCTCCACTTT.

This chain connects TRBV20-1 to TRBJ2-1; TRBD2 matches 8 bases. Trimming took 1 base from V and 3 from J; bases not matched to a gene: 2. The CDR3 runs 14 residues. CDR1 and CDR2 (germline): DFQATT, SNEGSKA (reference sequence). CDR3 loop: CSARALAVYNEQFF. Here the CDR3 DNA reads TGCAGTGCTAGAGCACTAGCGGTCTACAATGAGCAGTTCTTC.

The genes are TRBV12-3 or TRBV12-4 and TRBJ1-6, with D uncertain. The CDR3 is made up of 14 amino acids. V shed 3 bases and J shed 9 bases, with 12 bases lying between them. CDR3 in DNA: TGTGCCAGCAGTTTTCAAGGGCGTACTTCACCCCTCCACTTT. Translation gives CASSFQGRTSPLHF.

In this sample, this clonotype turned up a few times. The rearrangement uses TRBV7-2 and TRBJ2-7; D call uncertain. V lost 1 base and J 4 bases, leaving 11 bases between the germline ends. CDR1 is SGHTA and CDR2 is FQGNSA in the germline V gene. There are 14 residues in the CDR3. The CDR3 bases are TGTGCCAGCAGCTTAGGTGACCGTAGGTACGAGCAGTACTTC. Translating gives CASSLGDRRYEQYF. The full variable domain, with the rest looked up from reference TRBV7-2 and TRBJ2-7, is GAGVSQSPSNKVTEKGKDVELRCDPISGHTALYWYRQSLGQGLEFLIYFQGNSAPDKSGLPSDRFSAERTGGSVSTLTIQRTQQEDSAVYLCASSLGDRRYEQYFGPGTRLTVT.

This clonotype was seen ten or more times. The CDR3 loop reads CAIKLSGGNTEAFF. CDR3 bases: TGTGCCATCAAACTATCCGGGGGGAACACTGAAGCTTTCTTT. This sequence joins TRBV10-3 and TRBJ1-1; tentatively, D is TRBD1 (5 bases). The CDR3 length is 14 residues. Trimming cost V 7 bases and J 1 base, with 13 bases left between them. Germline V gives CDR1 ENHRY, CDR2 SYGVKD.

The chain joins TRBV6-2 or TRBV6-3 to TRBJ1-5; D is uncertain. Germline values: CDR1 MNHEY, CDR2 SVGEGT. With 0 bases removed from V and 5 bases from J, the gap between germline ends came to 5 bases. CDR3 length equals 13 residues. CDR3 DNA sequence: TGTGCCAGCAGTTACTCGATCCATCAGCCCCAGCATTTT. The encoded protein is CASSYSIHQPQHF.

The V gene is TRBV5-1, the J gene TRBJ1-5; D is perhaps TRBD1 (6 bases). V lost 3 bases and J 3 bases, leaving 13 bases between the germline ends. This CDR3 has 15 residues. CDR1 SGHRS and CDR2 YFSETQ come from the germline V gene. This chain's CDR3 is CASSYSGQINQPQHF. As DNA, the CDR3 is TGCGCCAGCAGCTACAGTGGACAGATCAATCAGCCCCAGCATTTT.

V and J are TRBV19 and TRBJ2-7; 7 bases are shared with TRBD1. Germline CDR1 LNHDA, CDR2 SQIVND (reference sequence). Losses at the gene ends were 5 bases for V and 5 bases for J; bases not matched to a gene: 9. The CDR3 totals 14 residues. CDR3 nucleotide sequence: TGTGCCAGTAGTCCTCGACAGGGAAACGACGAGCAGTACTTC. This sequence encodes CASSPRQGNDEQYF.

This clonotype was seen ten or more times. The chain employs TRBV7-2 and TRBJ2-7; TRBD1 might be the D (6 bases). The CDR3 is 14 residues long. CDR1 is SGHTA and CDR2 is FQGNSA in the germline V gene. V was shortened by 5 bases and J by 0 bases, with 11 bases between the two germline ends. CDR3 sequence reads: CASSEVGGSYEQYF. The CDR3 region has the DNA TGTGCCAGCAGCGAAGTAGGGGGCTCCTACGAGCAGTACTTC.

The sample holds a few counts of this clonotype. This chain connects TRBV6-2 or TRBV6-3 to TRBJ1-5; D is ambiguous. V was clipped by 6 bases and J by 9 bases, with 12 bases between them. The CDR3 spans 12 residues. From germline, CDR1 is MNHEY and CDR2 SVGEGT. CDR3 residues: CASSPTYAPQHF. The DNA of the CDR3 is TGTGCCAGCAGCCCCACCTATGCGCCCCAGCATTTT.